What follows are 3 T cell receptor beta chains derived from one specimen sequenced in a study of monozygotic twins with inflammatory bowel disease. From its re-call of the 5' RACE reads, TCRdb lists each CDR3 protein once, without DNA. This repertoire includes about 110,000 distinct CDR3 sequences. The material sequenced was blood. The receptors derive from a human donor with ulcerative colitis or Crohn's disease, or a healthy co-twin of an affected twin (not recorded which).

CDR3 residues: CASSPDSTSTDTQYF. V usage is TRBV18 and J usage is TRBJ2-3; TCRdb designates TRBD1, a call that cannot be tested without DNA. This CDR3 is 15 amino acids long. The germline CDR1 and CDR2 sequences are KGHSH and LQKENI.

The chain joins TRBV5-5 to TRBJ1-1; TCRdb's D call, TRBD1, is unchecked because there is no DNA. The germline V gene encodes CDR1 SGHKS and CDR2 YYEKEE (reference sequence). CDR3 length equals 12 residues. The CDR3 spells CASSFYQGEAFF.

The CDR3 spells CASSQGTSSLVYEQFF. This chain connects TRBV21-1 to TRBJ2-1; the TCRdb call, TRBD2, lacks DNA for checking. TRBV21-1 is a recognized pseudogene. The CDR3 sequence is 16 residues long.